Presented here are 22 T cell receptor beta chains from one specimen sequenced in a study of T cells in Graves' hyperthyroidism and ophthalmopathy. What was amplified from RNA transcripts were TCR beta CDR3 regions. The HTBI primer set drove a first-round RT-PCR of the TCR CDR3. One entry per CDR3 protein, called by TCRdb with MiXCR from the multiplex PCR reads. The sample lists about 360,000 distinct CDR3 sequences, approximately 13% occurring once. Sequencing used blood. These receptors were obtained from a woman younger than 35 with Graves' hyperthyroidism.

This clonotype came up many times. This rearrangement joins TRBV7-2 to TRBJ1-6, with TRBD1 matching over 8 bases. Germline CDR1 and CDR2: SGHTA and FQGNSA. The CDR3 runs to 16 residues. Trimming cost V 4 bases and J 7 bases; bases outside gene matches: 9. CDR3 region: CASSWPGTGPNSPLHF. The CDR3 bases are TGTGCCAGCAGCTGGCCCGGGACAGGTCCAAATTCACCCCTCCACTTT.

In this sample, this clonotype turned up many times. The rearrangement joins TRBV28 to TRBJ1-5, with D perhaps TRBD1 (5 bases). From germline, CDR1 is MDHEN and CDR2 SYDVKM. V was clipped by 3 bases and J by 0 bases, with 12 bases between them. The CDR3 consists of 16 residues. The CDR3 loop reads CASSLAGAPSNQPQHF. The DNA for the CDR3 is TGTGCCAGCAGTTTGGCCGGGGCCCCTAGCAATCAGCCCCAGCATTTT. The whole variable domain, remainder taken from reference TRBV28 and TRBJ1-5, is DVKVTQSSRYLVKRTGEKVFLECVQDMDHENMFWYRQDPGLGLRLIYFSYDVKMKEKGDIPEGYSVSREKKERFSLILESASTNQTSMYLCASSLAGAPSNQPQHFGDGTRLSIL.

This clonotype came up a few times. This may come from a read error, since a much larger clone is one base off. A read error is likely, as this CDR3 ends without the conserved phenylalanine or tryptophan. V and J are TRBV11-3 and TRBJ1-1; no definite D call. V shed 5 bases and J shed 1 base, with 8 bases lying between them. The germline V gene encodes CDR1 SGHNT and CDR2 YENEEA. CDR3 length equals 13 residues. As DNA, the CDR3 is TGTGCCAGCAGCGTTTCAGAGAACACTGAAGCTTTCCTT. Its translation is CASSVSENTEAFL.

Note on this clonotype: Mismatch with germline at one junction end may stem from a read error. The J gene is TRBJ2-6, the V gene TRBV5-1; D might be TRBD1 (5 bases). CDR1 is SGHRS and CDR2 is YFSETQ in the germline V gene. CDR3 length: 15 amino acids. CDR3: CASSPDISGANILTF. CDR3 coding DNA: TGCGCCAGCAGCCCTGACATCTCTGGGGCCAACATCCTGACTTTC.

Of note for this clonotype: A junction end diverges from the germline sequence, so it may reflect a read error. The chain carries TRBV5-1 and TRBJ2-3, with D possibly TRBD2 on 5 matching bases. This CDR3 is 14 amino acids long. Germline CDR1 is SGHRS and CDR2 is YFSETQ. The CDR3 sequence: CASRRLKLADTQYF. DNA of the CDR3: TGTGCCAGCAGAAGACTAAAGCTCGCAGATACGCAGTATTTT.

This clonotype has a count of ten or more. CDR3 loop: CASSLGGDLYEQYF. In DNA form, the CDR3 reads TGTGCCAGCAGCTTAGGGGGGGACTTGTACGAGCAGTACTTC. V is TRBV7-2 and J is TRBJ2-7, with a tentative D call TRBD2 (6 bases). In germline, CDR1 is SGHTA, CDR2 FQGNSA. The CDR3 has 14 amino acids. Trimming cost V 1 base and J 4 bases, with 11 bases left between them. The full variable domain, with the rest looked up from reference TRBV7-2 and TRBJ2-7, is GAGVSQSPSNKVTEKGKDVELRCDPISGHTALYWYRQSLGQGLEFLIYFQGNSAPDKSGLPSDRFSAERTGGSVSTLTIQRTQQEDSAVYLCASSLGGDLYEQYFGPGTRLTVT.

This clonotype was detected many times. This chain joins TRBV29-1 and TRBJ2-1, with no clear D. Germline V gene sequence: CDR1 SQVTM, CDR2 ANQGSEA. The CDR3 totals 10 residues. With 4 bases removed from V and 8 bases from J, the gap between germline ends came to 6 bases. CDR3 sequence (DNA): TGCAGCGTTGGGGCGGATGAGCAGTTCTTC. Translated, it gives CSVGADEQFF.

The chain recombines TRBV24-1 with TRBJ2-7, with 8 bases matching TRBD1. Germline assignment: CDR1 KGHDR and CDR2 SFDVKD. Trimming cost V 3 bases and J 3 bases; bases outside gene matches: 6. The CDR3 is 15 amino acids. The CDR3 here is CATSDPNRGIYEQYF. The CDR3 nucleotides are TGTGCCACCAGTGATCCCAACAGGGGGATCTACGAGCAGTACTTC.

This clonotype was seen only once. A much bigger clone sits one base away, suggesting this may be a read error. V is TRBV9 and J is TRBJ2-5; 9 bases are shared with TRBD2. This CDR3 has 17 amino acids. Germline lookup yields CDR1 SGDLS and CDR2 YYNGEE. For the CDR3, the DNA is TGTGCCAGCAGCCCCCCGGGAGGCGGGGGGGCTTTAGAGACCCACTACTTC. It is translated as CASSPPGGGGALETHYF.

At least ten counts were recorded for this clonotype. The chain has TRBV19 and TRBJ2-5; D may match TRBD1 or TRBD2 (5 bases each). V was trimmed by 5 bases and J by 2 bases, leaving 9 bases between them. The CDR3 is 13 amino acids. Germline-derived CDR1 and CDR2 are LNHDA and SQIVND (reference sequence). CDR3 loop: CASSGTDQETQYF. CDR3 nucleotide sequence: TGTGCCAGTAGTGGGACGGATCAAGAGACCCAGTACTTC.

This clonotype was seen repeatedly, ten times or more. V usage is TRBV7-9 and J usage is TRBJ2-3; 7 bases line up with TRBD2. Germline V CDR1 and CDR2: SEHNR, FQNEAQ (reference sequence). The CDR3 is 14 residues long. The ends lost 8 bases at V and 0 bases at J; junction bases unmatched: 5. The CDR3 reads CASSLAASTDTQYF. The CDR3 bases are TGTGCCAGCTCCCTAGCGGCTAGCACAGATACGCAGTATTTT.

This clonotype has only a few counts. The junction departs from the called germline gene at one end, perhaps through a read error. The V gene is TRBV29-1, the J gene TRBJ2-3; 11 bases line up with TRBD2. Germline CDR1 and CDR2: SQVTM and ANQGSEA. CDR3 length: 15 amino acids. The CDR3 nucleotides are TGCAGCGTTGAGGTAGCGGGGGGGCCGGGAGATACGCGGTATTTT. Protein sequence: CSVEVAGGPGDTRYF.

This clonotype was found many times. The V and J genes are TRBV27 and TRBJ2-5, with D perhaps matching TRBD2 (7 bases). The CDR3 totals 12 residues. V was clipped by 1 base and J by 13 bases, with 13 bases between them. Germline values: CDR1 MNHEY, CDR2 SMNVEV (reference sequence). This CDR3 reads CASSLWGGMAYF. DNA for the CDR3: TGTGCCAGCAGTTTATGGGGGGGCATGGCGTACTTC.

This clonotype was picked up many times. J is TRBJ1-5 and V is TRBV29-1; TRBD1 matches at 9 bases. The CDR3 spans 14 residues. Germline assignment: CDR1 SQVTM and CDR2 ANQGSEA. V dropped 2 bases and J dropped 3; count of bases not matched to a gene: 2. The CDR3 coding sequence is TGCAGCGTTGAAACAGGGGGCGTCAATCAGCCCCAGCATTTT. The encoded protein is CSVETGGVNQPQHF. Looking up the rest from reference TRBV29-1 and TRBJ1-5 gives the full variable domain: SAVISQKPSRDICQRGTSLTIQCQVDSQVTMMFWYRQQPGQSLTLIATANQGSEATYESGFVIDKFPISRPNLTFSTLTVSNMSPEDSSIYLCSVETGGVNQPQHFGDGTRLSIL.

This clonotype came up once. V gene TRBV6-9 combines with J gene TRBJ2-5; no clear D. V lost 3 bases, J lost 5 bases, and 19 bases lay in between. Germline-derived CDR1 and CDR2 are MNHGY and SVAAGI. There are 16 residues in the CDR3. The CDR3 here is CASSYLNRVPGETQYF. In DNA form, the CDR3 reads TGTGCCAGCAGTTACCTAAATAGAGTCCCTGGGGAGACCCAGTACTTC.

In its sample, this clonotype was seen many times. The chain has TRBV2 and TRBJ2-7, with no clear D. CDR1 SNHLY and CDR2 FYNNEI come from the germline V gene. This CDR3 has 12 amino acids. V dropped 4 bases and J dropped 1 base, with 5 bases sitting between them. CDR3 region: CASSGWSYEQYF. As DNA, the CDR3 is TGTGCCAGCAGTGGTTGGTCCTACGAGCAGTACTTC.

This clonotype was observed many times. This chain connects TRBV5-1 to TRBJ1-1; 7 nucleotides match TRBD1. The CDR3 runs 15 residues. J was trimmed by 4 bases and V by 4 bases; bases with no gene match: 10. From germline, CDR1 is SGHRS and CDR2 YFSETQ. In nucleotides, the CDR3 is TGCGCCAGCAGCAACAGGGGCGGCGAAGGCACTGAAGCTTTCTTT. Amino acid sequence: CASSNRGGEGTEAFF.

This clonotype appeared many times. V gene TRBV4-1 combines with J gene TRBJ2-5; TRBD2 might be the D (6 bases). V dropped 7 bases and J dropped 5 bases, with 20 bases sitting between them. CDR1 and CDR2 (germline): MGHRA, YSYEKL. The CDR3 runs 15 residues. This CDR3 is CASTGGDLPWETQYF. In nucleotides, the CDR3 is TGCGCCAGCACCGGAGGGGACCTCCCCTGGGAGACCCAGTACTTC.

The chain employs TRBV9 and TRBJ1-3; D uncertain. The germline V gene encodes CDR1 SGDLS and CDR2 YYNGEE. V was cut by 0 bases and J by 4 bases, with 14 bases left in between. The CDR3 runs 16 residues. The CDR3, as DNA: TGTGCCAGCAGCGTAGCCCCCAGGCACCTGGGAAACACCATATATTTT. This codes for CASSVAPRHLGNTIYF. Full variable domain (remainder filled in from reference TRBV9 and TRBJ1-3): DSGVTQTPKHLITATGQRVTLRCSPRSGDLSVYWYQQSLDQGLQFLIQYYNGEERAKGNILERFSAQQFPDLHSELNLSSLELGDSALYFCASSVAPRHLGNTIYFGEGSWLTVV.

Only a few counts were recorded for this clonotype. V and J are TRBV3-1 and TRBJ1-2; D is uncertain. Trimming took off 1 base at V and 4 bases at J, with 10 bases between the two ends. The germline gives CDR1 LGHDT, CDR2 YNNKEL (reference sequence). The CDR3 runs to 14 residues. As DNA, the CDR3 is TGTGCCAGCAGCCAAGCAGCAGAAGTCTATGGCTACACCTTC. Its translation is CASSQAAEVYGYTF.

The rearrangement links TRBV4-1 to TRBJ1-2, with D hard to call. CDR3 length: 15 amino acids. V lost 0 bases and J lost 3, with 11 bases in between. Germline CDR1 is MGHRA and CDR2 is YSYEKL. The CDR3 nucleotides are TGCGCCAGCAGCCAAGAATACGGGGAGTACTATGGCTACACCTTC. The encoded protein is CASSQEYGEYYGYTF.

Regarding this clonotype: This may be a read error, as it is one base from a much larger clone. This chain links TRBV30 with TRBJ1-1; 9 bases match TRBD1. This CDR3 is built from 14 residues. J lost 8 bases, V lost 2 bases, and 9 bases had no gene match. CDR1 is GTSNPN and CDR2 is SVGIG in the germline V gene (reference sequence). The CDR3 region has the DNA TGTGCCTGGAGTACGGACAGGGGAGGGCCGGAAGCTTTCTTT. It translates to CAWSTDRGGPEAFF.